These 5 T cell receptor beta chains share one sample of origin, sequenced in a study of metastatic and nonmetastatic thyroid tumors (dated by TCRdb to 2018 to 2020). The library came from PCR. Data came from an Illumina HiSeq 4000. TCRdb took the public reads, trimmed them with fastp at Q25, ran MiXCR for clone calling and kept in-frame beta chains. Present in this sample are 23,000 or so clones, about 24% of which were seen just once. The ten largest account for around 12% of the sample. No treatment had been received by any patient before thyroid surgery. The material sequenced was tumor tissue. Receptors originate from a male donor with papillary thyroid cancer or a benign thyroid nodule (not recorded which). Some clones in this sample may be carry-over from other donors' samples.

Notes on this clone: One end of the junction fails to match germline, which may point to a read error. This rearrangement joins TRBV5-1 to TRBJ1-2; 8 positions match TRBD1. CDR1 is SGHRS, CDR2 YFSETQ, per germline. The CDR3 covers 15 residues. The CDR3 DNA is TGCGCCAGCCGCTTGGACAGGGAATATGACTATGGCTACACATTC. This translates into CASRLDREYDYGYTF.

This clone is medium-sized by share. The genes are TRBV30 and TRBJ2-7; TRBD1 matches 10 bases. This CDR3 has 16 residues. Germline V CDR1 and CDR2: GTSNPN, SVGIG (reference sequence). V shed 0 bases and J 5 bases; nucleotides not matched to a gene: 10. The CDR3 DNA sequence: TGTGCCTGGAGTGTACACCCGGGACAGGGGCGAGACGAGCAGTACTTC. The encoded protein is CAWSVHPGQGRDEQYF.

The chain links TRBV24-1 to TRBJ2-4; the match to TRBD1 covers 9 bases. CDR1 and CDR2 from the germline V gene are KGHDR and SFDVKD. This CDR3 has 16 residues. V shed 3 bases, J shed 4 bases, and the junction held 6 bases outside the gene matches. The chain's CDR3 is CATSDALGQGKNIQYF. The CDR3 DNA is TGTGCCACCAGTGATGCCCTGGGACAGGGAAAAAACATTCAGTACTTC.

This clone has ten or more counts. This chain joins TRBV4-2 and TRBJ1-5, with D possibly TRBD1 on 5 matching bases. CDR1 LGHNA and CDR2 YNFKEQ come from the germline V gene. The V gene lost 0 bases and the J gene lost 11 bases, with 20 bases spanning the gap. There are 16 residues in the CDR3. The CDR3 sequence: CASSQDRGAVRKTQHF. CDR3 nucleotide sequence: TGTGCCAGCAGCCAAGACCGCGGGGCAGTGAGGAAGACCCAGCATTTT.

This clone has just a few counts. The missing conserved phenylalanine or tryptophan at the end of this CDR3 makes a read error likely. The chain is built from TRBV10-2 and TRBJ2-7; D is unclear. The CDR3 runs 15 residues. Trimming removed 1 base at V and 2 bases at J, with 12 bases between. Looked up from germline, CDR1 is WSHSY and CDR2 is SAAADI. The CDR3 loop is CASSEFDKWTYEQYL. CDR3 DNA: TGCGCCAGCAGTGAGTTCGATAAGTGGACCTACGAGCAGTACCTC.